The rows below give T cell receptor beta chains drawn from one sample of a study of cytomegalovirus exposure and HLA in healthy donors. The method was immunoSEQ multiplex PCR; TCRdb's version includes in-frame clones alone and lacks a portion of them. This sample yields around 100,000 clones, of which 78% are seen a single time; roughly 1.9% belongs to the top ten. The sample was PBMCs. The receptors were gathered from a woman aged 40 to 49 in good health and CMV-seronegative. The CDR3 runs from the conserved cysteine through the conserved F or W. A D gene is named only where the DNA matches it firmly. A clone size is listed for some rows: how often the clone was seen (once, few, many), or a class if it is expanded.

abundance: few; d_gene: TRBD2; j_gene: TRBJ2-3; v_gene: TRBV4-3; CDR3nt: TGCGCCAGCAGCCAAGATCTAGCGGGAGAACCAGATACGCAGTATTTT; CDR3aa: CASSQDLAGEPDTQYF
abundance: few; d_gene: -; j_gene: TRBJ2-3; v_gene: TRBV6-5; CDR3nt: TGTGCCAGCAGTTACCGGTTCAGCACAGATACGCAGTATTTT; CDR3aa: CASSYRFSTDTQYF
abundance: -; d_gene: -; j_gene: TRBJ1-1; v_gene: TRBV18; CDR3nt: TGTGCCAGCTCACCTACAGGATTAGGAAGGGACACTGAAGCTTTCTTT; CDR3aa: CASSPTGLGRDTEAFF
abundance: -; d_gene: -; j_gene: TRBJ1-6; v_gene: TRBV6-1; CDR3nt: TGTGCCAGCAGTGAAGACAGCTCCTATAATTCACCCCTCCACTTT; CDR3aa: CASSEDSSYNSPLHF
abundance: few; d_gene: TRBD2; j_gene: TRBJ2-3; v_gene: TRBV6-1; CDR3nt: TGTGCCAGCAGGACGGAGGGACTAGCGGGTATTGCGCAGTATTTT; CDR3aa: CASRTEGLAGIAQYF
abundance: few; d_gene: -; j_gene: TRBJ1-3; v_gene: TRBV11-3; CDR3nt: TGTGCCAGCAGCTTATCCGGGGACTCTGGAAACACCATATATTTT; CDR3aa: CASSLSGDSGNTIYF
abundance: -; d_gene: -; j_gene: TRBJ1-4; v_gene: TRBV30; CDR3nt: TGTGCCTGGAACCGTGCCGGGGGGTTGGGGGAAAAACTGTTTTTT; CDR3aa: CAWNRAGGLGEKLFF
abundance: -; d_gene: -; j_gene: TRBJ2-1; v_gene: TRBV5-1; CDR3nt: TGCGCCAGCAGTCGCCAGGGGAATGAGCAGTTCTTC; CDR3aa: CASSRQGNEQFF
abundance: -; d_gene: -; j_gene: TRBJ2-1; v_gene: TRBV9; CDR3nt: TGTGCCAGCAGCTCCGGGGAGGGGGGCTACAATGAGCAGTTCTTC; CDR3aa: CASSSGEGGYNEQFF
abundance: -; d_gene: -; j_gene: TRBJ1-1; v_gene: TRBV28; CDR3nt: TGTGCCAGCAGTACAGGGCTTGGCACTGAAGCTTTCTTT; CDR3aa: CASSTGLGTEAFF
abundance: few; d_gene: -; j_gene: TRBJ2-2; v_gene: TRBV5-5; CDR3nt: TGTGCCAGCAGCTCCGGCGCGGCGGTAAATTTCCGGGGGCTGTTTTTT; CDR3aa: CASSSGAAVNFRGLFF
abundance: -; d_gene: -; j_gene: TRBJ1-1; v_gene: TRBV6-6; CDR3nt: TGTGCCAGCAGCAAGGGACAAAGGAACACTGAAGCTTTCTTT; CDR3aa: CASSKGQRNTEAFF
abundance: -; d_gene: TRBD2; j_gene: TRBJ2-3; v_gene: TRBV6-1; CDR3nt: TGTGCCAGCAGTGAAATGACTAGCGGACTCACAGATACGCAGTATTTT; CDR3aa: CASSEMTSGLTDTQYF
abundance: -; d_gene: -; j_gene: TRBJ2-7; v_gene: TRBV4-1; CDR3nt: TGCGCCAGCAGCCAAGATTCGCTAGCGTTATACGAGCAGTACTTC; CDR3aa: CASSQDSLALYEQYF
abundance: -; d_gene: -; j_gene: TRBJ1-4; v_gene: TRBV10-3; CDR3nt: TGTGCCATCAGTGAGGACAGCCCCAATGAAAAACTGTTTTTT; CDR3aa: CAISEDSPNEKLFF
abundance: -; d_gene: -; j_gene: TRBJ1-1; v_gene: TRBV6-1; CDR3nt: TGTGCCAGCAGTGACGGCAGGGCTAAAGCTGAAGCTTTCTTT; CDR3aa: CASSDGRAKAEAFF
abundance: -; d_gene: -; j_gene: TRBJ2-6; v_gene: TRBV7-8; CDR3nt: TGTGCCAGCAGCTTAGTGTGGGGCAGCCCGGGCGGGGCCAACGTCCTGACTTTC; CDR3aa: CASSLVWGSPGGANVLTF
abundance: -; d_gene: -; j_gene: TRBJ1-1; v_gene: TRBV27; CDR3nt: TGTGCCAGCAGGACACGGGGGGGCGCTAACACTGAAGCTTTCTTT; CDR3aa: CASRTRGGANTEAFF
abundance: -; d_gene: -; j_gene: TRBJ2-7; v_gene: TRBV21-1; CDR3nt: TGTGCCAGCAGCAAGGTCGGGAAACGAAGGTGCTCCTACGAGCAGTACTTC; CDR3aa: CASSKVGKRRCSYEQYF
abundance: -; d_gene: -; j_gene: TRBJ2-5; v_gene: TRBV7-9; CDR3nt: TGTGCCAGCAGCTTTCAGGGGAACCAAGAGACCCAGTACTTC; CDR3aa: CASSFQGNQETQYF
abundance: -; d_gene: TRBD1; j_gene: TRBJ2-7; v_gene: TRBV5-1; CDR3nt: TGCGCCAGCAGCTTGACCAGGGGGGAGCAGTACTTC; CDR3aa: CASSLTRGEQYF
abundance: -; d_gene: -; j_gene: TRBJ1-4; v_gene: TRBV5-6; CDR3nt: TGTGCCAGCAGTCCCGGACGGGGGGCCGATGGAACTAATGAAAAACTGTTTTTT; CDR3aa: CASSPGRGADGTNEKLFF
abundance: -; d_gene: -; j_gene: TRBJ2-4; v_gene: TRBV7-8; CDR3nt: TGTGCCAGCAGCCCGCCCCGGGAAGACATTCAGTACTTC; CDR3aa: CASSPPREDIQYF
abundance: -; d_gene: -; j_gene: TRBJ2-7; v_gene: TRBV29-1; CDR3nt: TGCAGCGTTGCTGATGGGGAGGACTTCTACGAGCAGTACTTC; CDR3aa: CSVADGEDFYEQYF
abundance: -; d_gene: -; j_gene: TRBJ1-2; v_gene: TRBV23-1; CDR3nt: TGCGCCATCGTACGTATCCCTAGGTCCCGTGGCTACACCTTC; CDR3aa: CAIVRIPRSRGYTF
abundance: few; d_gene: TRBD2; j_gene: TRBJ2-1; v_gene: TRBV18; CDR3nt: TGTGCCAGCTCCCTTGGACTGGTACCTAGCGGGAGGGACAGGAATGAGCAGTTCTTC; CDR3aa: CASSLGLVPSGRDRNEQFF
abundance: -; d_gene: -; j_gene: TRBJ1-3; v_gene: TRBV9; CDR3nt: TGTGCCAGCAGCGCTAGAACTGGAAACACCATATATTTT; CDR3aa: CASSARTGNTIYF
abundance: -; d_gene: TRBD1; j_gene: TRBJ2-4; v_gene: TRBV5-4; CDR3nt: TGTGCCAGCAGCTTGGTCGCAGGGGGAAAGGCGGACATTCAGTACTTC; CDR3aa: CASSLVAGGKADIQYF
abundance: -; d_gene: -; j_gene: TRBJ1-1; v_gene: TRBV5-1; CDR3nt: TGCGCCAGCAGCTTGGAGACAGAAGCTTTCTTT; CDR3aa: CASSLETEAFF
abundance: -; d_gene: -; j_gene: TRBJ1-2; v_gene: TRBV7-9; CDR3nt: TGTGCCAGCAGTCTGGGGGGGGTGGCAAGTGGCTACACCTTC; CDR3aa: CASSLGGVASGYTF
abundance: -; d_gene: -; j_gene: TRBJ1-2; v_gene: TRBV28; CDR3nt: TGTGCCAGCAGTCCCCCGAGGGTAGCTAACTATGGCTACACCTTC; CDR3aa: CASSPPRVANYGYTF
abundance: -; d_gene: -; j_gene: TRBJ1-1; v_gene: TRBV5-6; CDR3nt: TGTGCCAGCAGTTACGCGGCTGAAGCTTTCTTT; CDR3aa: CASSYAAEAFF
abundance: -; d_gene: -; j_gene: TRBJ2-5; v_gene: TRBV5-1; CDR3nt: TGCGCCAGCAGCTTAGGGGCTGCAGAGACCCAGTACTTC; CDR3aa: CASSLGAAETQYF
abundance: -; d_gene: TRBD2; j_gene: TRBJ2-1; v_gene: TRBV7-2; CDR3nt: TGTGCCAGCAGCTTATTCCCCCGCAATAGCGGGAGTAATGAGCAGTTCTTC; CDR3aa: CASSLFPRNSGSNEQFF
abundance: -; d_gene: -; j_gene: TRBJ1-1; v_gene: TRBV7-2; CDR3nt: TGTGCCAGCAGCTTAAGTGAGGGCACTGAAGCTTTCTTT; CDR3aa: CASSLSEGTEAFF
abundance: -; d_gene: TRBD1; j_gene: TRBJ2-7; v_gene: TRBV11-2; CDR3nt: TGTGCCAGCAGCTTAAACACAGGGGGCGACGAGCAGTACTTC; CDR3aa: CASSLNTGGDEQYF
abundance: -; d_gene: TRBD1; j_gene: TRBJ1-2; v_gene: TRBV7-2; CDR3nt: TGTGCCAGCAGTTCGTGGACAGGAGGCTACTATGGCTACACCTTC; CDR3aa: CASSSWTGGYYGYTF
abundance: -; d_gene: -; j_gene: TRBJ2-4; v_gene: TRBV5-6; CDR3nt: TGTGCCAGCAGCTTGGACAGGGCTCAGAACATTCAGTACTTC; CDR3aa: CASSLDRAQNIQYF
abundance: -; d_gene: -; j_gene: TRBJ2-1; v_gene: TRBV11-3; CDR3nt: TGTGCCAGCAGCTTCGCAGGGAACGAGCAGTTCTTC; CDR3aa: CASSFAGNEQFF
abundance: -; d_gene: TRBD1; j_gene: TRBJ1-4; v_gene: TRBV28; CDR3nt: TGTGCCAGCACCGCGACAGGGGGCTATGAAAAACTGTTTTTT; CDR3aa: CASTATGGYEKLFF
abundance: -; d_gene: -; j_gene: TRBJ2-6; v_gene: TRBV9; CDR3nt: TGTGCCAGCAGCTCCTACTCTGGGGCCAACGTCCTGACTTTC; CDR3aa: CASSSYSGANVLTF
abundance: -; d_gene: -; j_gene: TRBJ2-2; v_gene: TRBV5-1; CDR3nt: TGCGCCAGCAGCTTGGGGCTAGTCACCACCGGGGAGCTGTTTTTT; CDR3aa: CASSLGLVTTGELFF